These T cell receptor beta chains were read from a single sample in a study of blood T cell repertoires in COVID-19. Clones were read by immunoSEQ multiplex PCR, and TCRdb kept only the in-frame ones, dropping some. The sample lists 60,000 to 80,000 clones; about nine tenths were seen once. Sequencing used peripheral blood. The receptor source for this set is a human donor in a cohort sampled during active COVID-19. CDR3s include the opening cysteine and the closing phenylalanine or tryptophan. D genes are given only for firm matches. Size values are once, few and many counts, or a class for expanded clones, and some rows have none.

d_call: TRBD1
clone_size: .
j_call: TRBJ1-5
v_call: TRBV19
cdr3_nt: TGTGCCAGTACCCCGGTAGAGGGGGCGGGAATCCAGCCCCAGCATTTT
cdr3_aa: CASTPVEGAGIQPQHF

d_call: .
clone_size: .
j_call: TRBJ1-2
v_call: TRBV6-4
cdr3_nt: TGTGCCAGCAGTGACTCGCAGGGGCGAGGCGGCTACACCTTC
cdr3_aa: CASSDSQGRGGYTF

d_call: TRBD2
clone_size: .
j_call: TRBJ2-5
v_call: TRBV7-9
cdr3_nt: TGTGCCAGCAGCTACGCTAGCGGGCGAGAGACCCAGTACTTC
cdr3_aa: CASSYASGRETQYF

d_call: .
clone_size: .
j_call: TRBJ1-1
v_call: TRBV5-1
cdr3_nt: TGCGCCAGCAGCCCCTATCAGGGGACTGAAGCTTTCTTT
cdr3_aa: CASSPYQGTEAFF

d_call: .
clone_size: .
j_call: TRBJ2-3
v_call: TRBV7-8
cdr3_nt: TGTGCCAGCAGCCGCGGGACACGCACAGATACGCAGTATTTT
cdr3_aa: CASSRGTRTDTQYF

d_call: TRBD1
clone_size: .
j_call: TRBJ2-7
v_call: TRBV7-2
cdr3_nt: TGTGCCAGCAGCGGGGACAGGAGGAACGAGCAGTACTTC
cdr3_aa: CASSGDRRNEQYF

d_call: .
clone_size: .
j_call: TRBJ1-5
v_call: TRBV12-3/TRBV12-4
cdr3_nt: TGTGCCAGCAGTCCACAACGACTCGGGCCCCAGCATTTT
cdr3_aa: CASSPQRLGPQHF

d_call: .
clone_size: .
j_call: TRBJ2-5
v_call: TRBV24-1
cdr3_nt: TGTGCCACCAGTGATTCGTCGGGACATATTCAAGAGACCCAGTACTTC
cdr3_aa: CATSDSSGHIQETQYF

d_call: TRBD2
clone_size: once
j_call: TRBJ2-3
v_call: TRBV5-3
cdr3_nt: TGTGCCAGAAGCTTGGATCCTAGCGGGTACACAGATACGCAGTATTTT
cdr3_aa: CARSLDPSGYTDTQYF

d_call: TRBD2
clone_size: .
j_call: TRBJ2-1
v_call: TRBV28
cdr3_nt: TGTGCCAGCAGCCCCGCCGGGACTAGCGGGAGCTATGAGCAGTTCTTC
cdr3_aa: CASSPAGTSGSYEQFF

d_call: .
clone_size: .
j_call: TRBJ2-1
v_call: TRBV2
cdr3_nt: TGTGCCGGCAAGGAGGATTGGGGCAATGAGCAGTTCTTC
cdr3_aa: CAGKEDWGNEQFF

d_call: TRBD1
clone_size: .
j_call: TRBJ1-5
v_call: TRBV2
cdr3_nt: TGTGCCTGCAAGAAGACAGGGGGCAATCAGCCCCAGCATTTT
cdr3_aa: CACKKTGGNQPQHF

d_call: TRBD1
clone_size: once
j_call: TRBJ2-7
v_call: TRBV7-8
cdr3_nt: TGTGCCAGCAGCTTCGGGACAGGGCTATCCTACGAGCAGTACTTC
cdr3_aa: CASSFGTGLSYEQYF

d_call: .
clone_size: .
j_call: TRBJ1-2
v_call: TRBV11-2
cdr3_nt: TGTGCCAGCAGCTTCGCGGGGGGCAGGGAGGACTATGGCTACACCTTC
cdr3_aa: CASSFAGGREDYGYTF

d_call: TRBD1
clone_size: .
j_call: TRBJ2-7
v_call: TRBV28
cdr3_nt: TGTGCCAGCAATAAACTTCTAGGCAGGGGGCCATCCTACGAGCAGTACTTC
cdr3_aa: CASNKLLGRGPSYEQYF

d_call: TRBD2
clone_size: .
j_call: TRBJ2-2
v_call: TRBV5-1
cdr3_nt: TGCGCCAGCAGCTTGGTGGCTAGCGGGAATACCGGGGAGCTGTTTTTT
cdr3_aa: CASSLVASGNTGELFF

d_call: .
clone_size: .
j_call: TRBJ1-2
v_call: TRBV6-5
cdr3_nt: TGTGCCAGCAGTTACATTGGAGCCGACTATGGCTACACCTTC
cdr3_aa: CASSYIGADYGYTF

d_call: TRBD1
clone_size: .
j_call: TRBJ1-5
v_call: TRBV19
cdr3_nt: TGTGCCAGTAGGGGACAGCATTATAGCAATCAGCCCCAGCATTTT
cdr3_aa: CASRGQHYSNQPQHF

d_call: TRBD1
clone_size: .
j_call: TRBJ2-2
v_call: TRBV19
cdr3_nt: TGTGCCAGTAGTAGACAGGGGCGGACCGGGGAGCTGTTTTTT
cdr3_aa: CASSRQGRTGELFF

d_call: TRBD1
clone_size: .
j_call: TRBJ1-1
v_call: TRBV28
cdr3_nt: TGTGCCAGCAGTTTGGAACAGGGGGCGCGAAAAGCTTTCTTT
cdr3_aa: CASSLEQGARKAFF

d_call: TRBD2
clone_size: .
j_call: TRBJ2-7
v_call: TRBV2
cdr3_nt: TGTGCCAGCAGTGAGACCAGAGCGGGAGAAAGGAACGAGCAGTACTTC
cdr3_aa: CASSETRAGERNEQYF

d_call: TRBD1
clone_size: .
j_call: TRBJ2-5
v_call: TRBV23-1
cdr3_nt: TGCGCCAGCAGGCAATCTTCCCGGAACAGGGGAGAGACCCAGTACTTC
cdr3_aa: CASRQSSRNRGETQYF

d_call: .
clone_size: .
j_call: TRBJ2-2
v_call: TRBV5-1
cdr3_nt: TGCGCCAGCAGCTTGGGTCAGGGCCTGAACACCGGGGAGCTGTTTTTT
cdr3_aa: CASSLGQGLNTGELFF

d_call: .
clone_size: .
j_call: TRBJ1-1
v_call: TRBV7-2
cdr3_nt: TGTGCCAGCAAAGATACTACAAACACTGAAGCTTTCTTT
cdr3_aa: CASKDTTNTEAFF

d_call: .
clone_size: .
j_call: TRBJ2-3
v_call: TRBV18
cdr3_nt: TGTGCCAGCTCACCATTGGGGGCCGCAGATACGCAGTATTTT
cdr3_aa: CASSPLGAADTQYF

d_call: .
clone_size: .
j_call: TRBJ2-7
v_call: TRBV9
cdr3_nt: TGTGCCAGCAGCGTAGAGCCTGCCTACGAGCAGTACTTC
cdr3_aa: CASSVEPAYEQYF

d_call: .
clone_size: .
j_call: TRBJ2-1
v_call: TRBV11-1
cdr3_nt: TGTGCCAGCAGCCAGAACTACAATGAGCAGTTCTTC
cdr3_aa: CASSQNYNEQFF

d_call: .
clone_size: .
j_call: TRBJ2-3
v_call: TRBV7-2
cdr3_nt: TGTGCCAGCAGCCTCAGTACGGGAGAATCAGATACGCAGTATTTT
cdr3_aa: CASSLSTGESDTQYF

d_call: TRBD1
clone_size: .
j_call: TRBJ2-7
v_call: TRBV5-1
cdr3_nt: TGCGCCAGCAGCAACGACAGGGCCTCCTACGAGCAGTACTTC
cdr3_aa: CASSNDRASYEQYF